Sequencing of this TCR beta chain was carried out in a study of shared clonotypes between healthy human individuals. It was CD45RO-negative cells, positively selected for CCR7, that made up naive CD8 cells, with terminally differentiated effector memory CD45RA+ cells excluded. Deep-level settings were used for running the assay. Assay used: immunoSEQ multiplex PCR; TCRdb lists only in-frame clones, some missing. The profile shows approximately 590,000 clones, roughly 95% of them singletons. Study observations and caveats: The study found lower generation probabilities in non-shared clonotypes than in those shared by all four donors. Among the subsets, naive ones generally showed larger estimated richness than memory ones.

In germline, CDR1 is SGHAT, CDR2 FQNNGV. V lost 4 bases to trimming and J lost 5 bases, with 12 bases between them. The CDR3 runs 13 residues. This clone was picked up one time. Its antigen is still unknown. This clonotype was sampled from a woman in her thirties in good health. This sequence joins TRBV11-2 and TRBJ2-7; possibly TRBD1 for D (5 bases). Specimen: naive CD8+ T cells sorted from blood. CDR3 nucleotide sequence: TGTGCCAGCAGCTCCTTCAGGGTTCACGAGCAGTACTTC. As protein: CASSSFRVHEQYF.